A selection of T cell receptor beta chains follows, all from one sample in a study of cytomegalovirus exposure and HLA in healthy donors. The table came from immunoSEQ multiplex PCR; TCRdb's copy has only in-frame clones and leaves some out. The sample has some 240,000 clones, around 87% seen once; the top ten hold 1% to 1.5%. The sample was PBMCs. The source of these receptors is a woman aged 30 to 39 in good health and CMV-seropositive. The CDR3 runs from the conserved cysteine through the conserved F or W. Each record gives: V gene, J gene, CDR3 protein.

>TRBV14|TRBJ2-7
CASSQGRGGTGETYEQYF
>TRBV5-4|TRBJ1-2
CASSSYRTANYGYTF
>TRBV6-1|TRBJ1-1
CASSERQLMNTEAFF
>TRBV4-1|TRBJ2-5
CASSQENWRGQETQYF
>TRBV7-2|TRBJ2-3
CASSLALAGTVDTQYF
>TRBV20-1|TRBJ2-7
CSIDRSYEQYF
>TRBV6-1|TRBJ2-2
CASSIHRDGSGELFF
>TRBV6-5|TRBJ2-1
CASSPTSSNEQFF
>TRBV18|TRBJ2-1
CASSPTGGSYNEQFF
>TRBV30|TRBJ2-5
CAWSPGTEETQYF
>TRBV27|TRBJ2-1
CASRAEFSYNEQFF
>TRBV28|TRBJ2-7
CASTTGSSYEQYF
>TRBV10-3|TRBJ2-7
CAISQDRGPSYEQYF
>TRBV30|TRBJ1-5
CAWSKPGQRTEPQHF
>TRBV19|TRBJ2-7
CASSLRTGSYEQYF
>TRBV6-5|TRBJ2-7
CASSYSGGREQYF
>TRBV19|TRBJ2-4
CASRDRAVAKNIQYF
>TRBV7-2|TRBJ1-2
CASSLVQGAGYTF
>TRBV4-1|TRBJ1-5
CASSQGGGPDQPQHF
>TRBV28|TRBJ1-2
CASSRQANYGYTF
>TRBV6-6|TRBJ1-4
CASSLDGTDEKLFF
>TRBV5-1|TRBJ1-2
CASRNTGAYGYTF
>TRBV27|TRBJ2-7
CASSYLTGEGMGEQYF
>TRBV6-5|TRBJ2-1
CASSRGQVGNEQFF
>TRBV29-1|TRBJ1-1
CSVVTFLTGSNTEAFF
>TRBV29-1|TRBJ2-7
CSVYPGGTYEQYF
>TRBV18|TRBJ2-7
CASSVTTGQSAYEQYF
>TRBV27|TRBJ2-5
CASSFPQAQLSQETQYF
>TRBV15|TRBJ1-1
CATSRDSSGVGTEAFF
>TRBV29-1|TRBJ2-1
CSAATSGSFYNEQFF
>TRBV7-6|TRBJ2-1
CASSLERGRGGEQFF
>TRBV6-4|TRBJ2-2
CASRPTGTNTGELFF
>TRBV6-5|TRBJ1-2
CASSYSGGGYTF
>TRBV7-9|TRBJ2-5
CASSFRLAGGLETQYF
>TRBV19|TRBJ2-7
CASSRTLASYEQYF
>TRBV27|TRBJ2-2
CASSPWASGAGGELFF
>TRBV4-1|TRBJ1-1
CASSQRTGGIPEAFF
>TRBV4-1|TRBJ2-3
CASSPRSQGAFTDTQYF
>TRBV11-2|TRBJ1-1
CASSSYANRGDLGAFF
>TRBV30|TRBJ1-2
CAWSVDETARSRGYTF
>TRBV7-6|TRBJ1-1
CASSLRGNTEAFF
>TRBV6-5|TRBJ2-7
CASSRPGLAGEQYF
>TRBV4-1|TRBJ2-7
CASSQEDSPSYEQYF
>TRBV7-8|TRBJ1-2
CASSLAGQGAGSANYGYTF
>TRBV5-5|TRBJ2-7
CASSLGETSYEQYF
>TRBV11-3|TRBJ1-2
CASSYEYYGTGVTYGYTF
>TRBV19|TRBJ1-3
CATQGSSGNTIYF
>TRBV19|TRBJ2-7
CASSVGLGSGGEQYF
>TRBV19|TRBJ2-7
CASSMGFLAGSYEQYF
>TRBV11-2|TRBJ2-1
CASSNQLEQFF
>TRBV18|TRBJ2-7
CASSRDRATSYEQYF
>TRBV30|TRBJ1-2
CAWDPDGGLGSNYGYTF
>TRBV27|TRBJ2-5
CASSLSGAAETQYF
>TRBV5-4|TRBJ2-2
CASSPRAGNTGELFF
>TRBV4-2|TRBJ2-5
CASSQSSTSYGTQYF
>TRBV6-1|TRBJ1-5
CASSEFRSYQPQHF